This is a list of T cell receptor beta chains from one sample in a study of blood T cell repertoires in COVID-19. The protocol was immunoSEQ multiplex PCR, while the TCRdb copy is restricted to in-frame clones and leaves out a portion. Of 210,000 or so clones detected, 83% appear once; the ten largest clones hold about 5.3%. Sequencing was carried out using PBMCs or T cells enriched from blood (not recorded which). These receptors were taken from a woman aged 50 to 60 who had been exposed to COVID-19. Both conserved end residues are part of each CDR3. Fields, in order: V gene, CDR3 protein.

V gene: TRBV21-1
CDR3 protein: CASSKEEEQENQPQHF

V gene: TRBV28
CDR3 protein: CASSLSRVNYGYTF

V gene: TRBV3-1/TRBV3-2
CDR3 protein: CASSLGAGTEAFF

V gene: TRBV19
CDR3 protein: CASSWTESNQPQHF

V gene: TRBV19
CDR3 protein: CASSIGQGAYEQYF

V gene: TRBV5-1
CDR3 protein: CASSLGQGSGYTEAFF

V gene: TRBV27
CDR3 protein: CASSLNPVNSPLHF

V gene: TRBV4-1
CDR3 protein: CASSHPDSLDGYTF

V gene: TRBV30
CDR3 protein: CAWSGQNTEAFF

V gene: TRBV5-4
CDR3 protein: CASSSGSANEKLFF

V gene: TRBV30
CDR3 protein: CAWSVGVGAFEKLFF

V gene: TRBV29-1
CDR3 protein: CSVRTGEGYTF

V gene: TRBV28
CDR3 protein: CASSRGYEQFF

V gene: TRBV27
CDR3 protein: CASSLGGGENEQFF

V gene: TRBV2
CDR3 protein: CASSEDRTNYGYTF

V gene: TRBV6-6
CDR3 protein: CASSFSTGQYEQYF

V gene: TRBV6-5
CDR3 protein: CASTFTGAGGELFF

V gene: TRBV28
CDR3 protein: CASSLPGGNQPQHF

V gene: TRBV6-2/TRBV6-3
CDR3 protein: CASSPNQNYGGYTF

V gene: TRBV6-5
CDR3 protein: CASSYSRSGVGAF

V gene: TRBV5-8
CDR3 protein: CASSLGQGADEQYF

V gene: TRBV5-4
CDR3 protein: CASSWPSDNQPQHF

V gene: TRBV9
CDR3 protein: CASSVSPGGANTEAFF

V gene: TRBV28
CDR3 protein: CASSGQGFTEAFF

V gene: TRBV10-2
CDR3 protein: CAIGSKQGIGEAFF

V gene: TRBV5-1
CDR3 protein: CASSLQGYEQYF

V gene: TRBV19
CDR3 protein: CASRREQGWNTEAFF

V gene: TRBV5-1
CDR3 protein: CASSLGFGPKNNYGYTF

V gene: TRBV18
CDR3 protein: CASSLTSVGARYNEQFF

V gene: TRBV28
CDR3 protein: CASSLAFLNTEAFF

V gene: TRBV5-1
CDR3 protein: CASSLAPGSGEKLFF

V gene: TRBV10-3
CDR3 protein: CAISDSFNSPLHF

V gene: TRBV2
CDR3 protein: CASSDPHGLAVTQYF

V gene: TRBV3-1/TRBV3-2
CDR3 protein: CASSQESQGSGGYTF

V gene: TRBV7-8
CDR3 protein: CASSRDMNEKLFF

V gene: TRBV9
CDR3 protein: CASSVGTNEQFF

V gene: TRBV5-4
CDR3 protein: CASSLGAGGYNEQFF

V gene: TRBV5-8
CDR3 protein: CASSIGQGREVATEAFF

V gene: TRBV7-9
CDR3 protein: CASSSGKAATNEKLFF

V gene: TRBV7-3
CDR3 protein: CASSPSPGGSAEAFF

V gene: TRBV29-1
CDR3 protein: CSVKQSTEAFF